Listed here are 19 T cell receptor beta chains from one sample, sequenced in a study of control samples from healthy donors and cancer patients. Profiling relied on immunoSEQ multiplex PCR, and the TCRdb table lists in-frame clones only, not all of them. The sample includes about 140,000 clones, 85% to 95% of them seen just once. The sequencing sample was made of blood. Receptors were obtained from a man aged 40-49 years in good health.

The rearrangement links TRBV21-1 to TRBJ1-5; TRBD1 is taken as the D call from the table, unchecked against the DNA. TRBV21-1 is an annotated pseudogene. CDR3 length equals 15 residues. The CDR3 coding sequence is TGTGCCAGCAGCAAAGAGCTCTGGGCTTATCAGCCCCAGCATTTT. Its protein product is CASSKELWAYQPQHF.

The chain links TRBV18 to TRBJ1-5; 8 positions agree with TRBD1. Germline V CDR1 and CDR2: KGHSH, LQKENI. The V gene end was trimmed by 3 bases and the J gene end by 5 bases; junction bases not matched to a gene: 12. CDR3 length equals 17 residues. CDR3 bases: TGTGCCAGCTCACCTCAAAGAAGGGACAGGACTGATCAGCCCCAGCATTTT. Protein sequence: CASSPQRRDRTDQPQHF.

The V and J genes are TRBV29-1 and TRBJ1-2; D is uncertain. The V and J ends lost 0 bases and 4 bases respectively, with 15 bases between them. Germline V lookup: CDR1 SQVTM, CDR2 ANQGSEA. The CDR3 runs to 15 residues. CDR3 loop: CSVEERAALSYGYTF. As DNA, the CDR3 is TGCAGCGTTGAAGAAAGGGCAGCTCTTTCCTATGGCTACACCTTC. Based on the CDR3 plus reference TRBV29-1 and TRBJ1-2, the full variable domain is SAVISQKPSRDICQRGTSLTIQCQVDSQVTMMFWYRQQPGQSLTLIATANQGSEATYESGFVIDKFPISRPNLTFSTLTVSNMSPEDSSIYLCSVEERAALSYGYTFGSGTRLTVV.

The rearrangement uses TRBV4-2 and TRBJ2-3, with a tentative D call TRBD2 (5 bases). The CDR3 sequence is 16 residues long. CDR1 and CDR2 from the germline V gene are LGHNA and YNFKEQ. V was trimmed by 0 bases and J by 0 bases, leaving 10 bases between them. In nucleotides, the CDR3 is TGTGCCAGCAGCCAAGAATACGGCGGGAGCACAGATACGCAGTATTTT. Translating it yields CASSQEYGGSTDTQYF.

The gene calls are TRBV4-3 and TRBJ2-2; D call uncertain. Germline CDR1 is LGHNA and CDR2 is YSLEER. V lost 1 base and J 0 bases, leaving 9 bases between the germline ends. The CDR3 sequence is 16 residues long. The CDR3 nucleotides are TGCGCCAGCAGCCAAGGCAGGCTAGCGAACACCGGGGAGCTGTTTTTT. Its translation is CASSQGRLANTGELFF.

The rearrangement links TRBV30 to TRBJ1-2; D is ambiguous. In germline, CDR1 is GTSNPN, CDR2 SVGIG (reference sequence). The ends were cut back, 4 bases at V and 0 bases at J, with 21 bases in the middle. The CDR3 is 17 amino acids. The CDR3: CAWIRPSGFKTNYGYTF. The CDR3 DNA sequence: TGTGCCTGGATACGTCCGTCGGGCTTTAAGACTAACTATGGCTACACCTTC.

The chain uses TRBV9 and TRBJ1-2, with unresolved D. The CDR3 runs 13 residues. Deletions cut 3 bases from V and 7 bases from J, with 13 bases between. Germline values: CDR1 SGDLS, CDR2 YYNGEE. CDR3 region: CASSASVTGGYTF. In DNA, the CDR3 is TGTGCCAGCAGCGCTTCCGTCACGGGTGGCTACACCTTC.

This chain uses TRBV12-3 or TRBV12-4 with TRBJ2-3; the D gene is possibly TRBD2 (5 bases). CDR3 length equals 12 residues. Trimming took 0 bases from V and 13 from J, leaving 11 bases between them. The CDR3: CASSLAGSGKYF. The CDR3 DNA follows: TGTGCCAGCAGTTTAGCAGGAAGCGGAAAGTATTTT.

The chain links TRBV11-2 to TRBJ2-7; D remains unclear. The CDR3 covers 14 residues. The germline V and J ends were trimmed by 2 bases and 0 bases, with 8 bases remaining between them. CDR1 and CDR2 (germline): SGHAT, FQNNGV. CDR3 amino acids: CASSLRGISYEQYF. CDR3 nucleotides: TGTGCCAGCAGCTTACGCGGAATCTCCTACGAGCAGTACTTC.

V usage is TRBV27 and J usage is TRBJ2-3, with 8 positions matching TRBD2. This CDR3 has 14 amino acids. The V gene end was trimmed by 4 bases and the J gene end by 8 bases; junction bases not matched to a gene: 8. Germline loops: CDR1 MNHEY, CDR2 SMNVEV (reference sequence). The CDR3 DNA follows: TGTGCCAGCAGTTCGTCGGGACTAGTGGTTACGCAGTATTTT. It encodes CASSSSGLVVTQYF.

This chain links TRBV7-9 with TRBJ2-5, with a tentative D call TRBD1 (5 bases). Trimming stripped 2 bases from V and 5 bases from J, with 18 bases between. Germline V gives CDR1 SEHNR, CDR2 FQNEAQ (reference sequence). The CDR3 consists of 16 residues. The CDR3 loop reads CASSLRGRSGPETQYF. The CDR3 nucleotides are TGTGCCAGCAGCTTAAGGGGTCGCTCGGGTCCCGAGACCCAGTACTTC.

The chain recombines TRBV7-2 with TRBJ2-7, with D possibly being TRBD2 (6 bases). The ends were cut back, 2 bases at V and 4 bases at J, with 12 bases in the middle. CDR3 size: 14 residues. Per germline, CDR1 SGHTA and CDR2 FQGNSA. CDR3 amino acids: CASSLSAGYYEQYF. DNA of the CDR3: TGTGCCAGCAGCTTATCGGCGGGGTATTACGAGCAGTACTTC.

The sample holds one count of this clone. Here the CDR3 DNA reads TGCGCCAGCAGTCCGGACAGAGGCTATGGCTACACCTTC. It codes for CASSPDRGYGYTF. The chain couples TRBV4-3 to TRBJ1-2; possibly TRBD1 for D (6 bases). CDR1 is LGHNA, CDR2 YSLEER, per germline. V gave up 6 bases and J gave up 4 bases, with 12 bases separating them. The CDR3 extends over 13 amino acids.

The chain has TRBV19 and TRBJ1-5; TRBD1 might be the D (5 bases). The V end was cut by 6 bases, the J end by 8 bases, with 23 bases between. Germline V gene lookup returns CDR1 LNHDA and CDR2 SQIVND (reference sequence). The CDR3 loop spans 16 amino acids. This chain's CDR3 is CASSFLWKGDGEPQHF. Here the CDR3 DNA reads TGTGCCAGTAGCTTTCTATGGAAAGGGGATGGGGAGCCCCAGCATTTT.

The table lists this clone with a count of one. V usage is TRBV5-1 and J usage is TRBJ2-2; possible D gene TRBD1, 6 bases. The V gene's germline CDR1 is SGHRS and CDR2 YFSETQ. This CDR3 contains 16 residues. The V gene lost 4 bases and the J gene lost 0 bases, with 13 bases spanning the gap. The CDR3 coding sequence is TGCGCCAGCAGCACCCGGGACACTACGAACACCGGGGAGCTGTTTTTT. Protein product: CASSTRDTTNTGELFF.

The J gene is TRBJ1-1, the V gene TRBV30; possibly TRBD1 for D (5 bases). Germline V gives CDR1 GTSNPN, CDR2 SVGIG (reference sequence). The CDR3 consists of 13 residues. V gave up 0 bases and J gave up 5 bases, with 10 bases separating them. The CDR3 here is CAWSVRGGTEAFF. The CDR3, as DNA: TGTGCCTGGAGTGTAAGGGGTGGTACTGAAGCTTTCTTT.

CDR3: CASSATGTLDSPLHF. DNA of the CDR3: TGTGCCAGCAGCGCAACCGGGACACTGGATTCACCCCTCCACTTT. The chain couples TRBV9 to TRBJ1-6; weak D call: TRBD1 (6 bases). CDR3 length: 15 amino acids. V lost 3 bases and J 8 bases, leaving 15 bases between the germline ends. CDR1 is SGDLS and CDR2 is YYNGEE in the germline V gene.

The chain links TRBV30 to TRBJ1-4, with D unclear. This CDR3 region has 16 residues. Germline V lookup: CDR1 GTSNPN, CDR2 SVGIG (reference sequence). V was cut by 7 bases and J by 5 bases, with 23 bases left in between. As DNA, the CDR3 is TGTGCCTTTTACGAGATTCACCTTGGAGGAAATGAAAAACTGTTTTTT. This gives the protein CAFYEIHLGGNEKLFF.

The count of this clone is one. The J gene is TRBJ2-3, the V gene TRBV9, with a weak D call TRBD2 (5 bases). V shed 2 bases and J shed 6 bases, with 10 bases lying between them. The CDR3 is 13 residues long. The germline V gene has CDR1 SGDLS and CDR2 YYNGEE. In DNA form, the CDR3 reads TGTGCCAGCAGCGTTGAGGGTCCGGATACGCAGTATTTT. Its translation is CASSVEGPDTQYF.